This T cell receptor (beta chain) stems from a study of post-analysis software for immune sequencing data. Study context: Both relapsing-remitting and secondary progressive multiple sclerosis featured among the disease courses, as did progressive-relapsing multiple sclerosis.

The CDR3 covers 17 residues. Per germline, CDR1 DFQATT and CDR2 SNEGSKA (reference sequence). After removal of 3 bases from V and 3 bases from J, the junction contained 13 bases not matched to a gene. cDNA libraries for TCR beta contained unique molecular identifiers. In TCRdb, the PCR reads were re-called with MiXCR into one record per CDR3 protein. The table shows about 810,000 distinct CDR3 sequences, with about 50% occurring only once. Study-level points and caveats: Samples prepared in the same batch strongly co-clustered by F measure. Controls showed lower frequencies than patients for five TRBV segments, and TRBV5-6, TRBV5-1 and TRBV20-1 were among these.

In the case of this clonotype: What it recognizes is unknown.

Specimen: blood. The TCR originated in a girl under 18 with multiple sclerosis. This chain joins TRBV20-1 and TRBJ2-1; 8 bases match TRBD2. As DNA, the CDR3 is TGCAGTGCTAGGAGGGGGAGCGGGAGATTAAACTACAATGAGCAGTTCTTC. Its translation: CSARRGSGRLNYNEQFF.